The rows below give T cell receptor beta chains drawn from one sample of a study of STAT3 mutations in large granular lymphocyte leukemia. Only in-frame clones appear in the TCRdb table, and some are missing; sequencing was by immunoSEQ multiplex PCR. The data contain some 10,000 clones, around 90% of them singletons. The sample consisted of peripheral blood mononuclear cells. Receptor source: a man aged 60 to 69 with T-cell large granular lymphocyte leukemia. Some clones in this sample may be carry-over from other donors' samples. Each CDR3 is given with its conserved first and last residue. A D gene is named only where the DNA matches it firmly. Rows may omit the clone size; those that give it use once, few, many or a size class.

d_gene: -
j_gene: TRBJ1-3
v_gene: TRBV7-2
abundance: -
CDR3aa: CASSLQGGGNTIYF
CDR3nt: TGTGCCAGCAGCTTGCAGGGTGGCGGAAACACCATATATTTT

d_gene: TRBD2
j_gene: TRBJ2-5
v_gene: TRBV7-9
abundance: -
CDR3aa: CASSGRTGTSAETQYF
CDR3nt: TGTGCCAGCAGTGGCCGGACCGGGACTAGCGCAGAGACCCAGTACTTC

d_gene: -
j_gene: TRBJ2-4
v_gene: TRBV25-1
abundance: -
CDR3aa: CASSDGLVKNIQYF
CDR3nt: TGTGCCAGCAGTGACGGGCTCGTAAAAAACATTCAGTACTTC

d_gene: -
j_gene: TRBJ1-1
v_gene: TRBV6-5
abundance: -
CDR3aa: CASSYSSFQGRGEAFF
CDR3nt: TGTGCCAGCAGTTACTCTTCCTTCCAGGGTCGGGGTGAAGCTTTCTTT

d_gene: -
j_gene: TRBJ2-3
v_gene: TRBV5-1
abundance: -
CDR3aa: CASSLRGVEGDTQYF
CDR3nt: TGCGCCAGCAGCCTCCGGGGCGTCGAAGGGGATACGCAGTATTTT

d_gene: -
j_gene: TRBJ2-7
v_gene: TRBV5-1
abundance: -
CDR3aa: CASSLGTGSSYEQYF
CDR3nt: TGCGCCAGCAGCTTGGGGACCGGGAGCTCCTACGAGCAGTACTTC

d_gene: -
j_gene: TRBJ1-5
v_gene: TRBV7-9
abundance: -
CDR3aa: CASSLAGSNQPQHF
CDR3nt: TGTGCCAGCAGCTTAGCAGGGAGCAATCAGCCCCAGCATTTT

d_gene: -
j_gene: TRBJ1-6
v_gene: TRBV7-3
abundance: -
CDR3aa: CASSWGNGSPLHF
CDR3nt: TGTGCCAGCAGCTGGGGGAACGGGTCACCCCTCCACTTT

d_gene: TRBD2
j_gene: TRBJ2-7
v_gene: TRBV7-9
abundance: once
CDR3aa: CASSVAGVSYEQYF
CDR3nt: TGTGCCAGCAGCGTAGCGGGAGTTTCCTACGAGCAGTACTTC

d_gene: -
j_gene: TRBJ1-4
v_gene: TRBV4-1
abundance: few
CDR3aa: CASSQSLANNEKLFF
CDR3nt: TGCGCCAGCAGCCAAAGTTTGGCTAATAATGAAAAACTGTTTTTT

d_gene: TRBD1
j_gene: TRBJ2-2
v_gene: TRBV7-2
abundance: once
CDR3aa: CASSLQGAWNTGELFF
CDR3nt: TGTGCCAGCAGCCTACAGGGGGCCTGGAACACCGGGGAGCTGTTTTTT

d_gene: -
j_gene: TRBJ2-1
v_gene: TRBV13
abundance: -
CDR3aa: CASSGALAEGDEQFF
CDR3nt: TGTGCCAGCAGCGGCGCGCTAGCGGAGGGGGATGAGCAGTTCTTC

d_gene: -
j_gene: TRBJ2-1
v_gene: TRBV27
abundance: few
CDR3aa: CASSLSRRNEQFF
CDR3nt: TGTGCCAGCAGTTTATCAAGGCGTAATGAGCAGTTCTTC

d_gene: -
j_gene: TRBJ2-5
v_gene: TRBV10-3
abundance: -
CDR3aa: CAISDLQETQYF
CDR3nt: TGTGCCATCAGTGATCTACAGGAGACCCAGTACTTC

d_gene: -
j_gene: TRBJ1-5
v_gene: TRBV30
abundance: -
CDR3aa: CAWRAPGQYQPQHF
CDR3nt: TGTGCCTGGAGGGCCCCGGGACAATATCAGCCCCAGCATTTT

d_gene: -
j_gene: TRBJ2-3
v_gene: TRBV9
abundance: -
CDR3aa: CASSVEKDTQYF
CDR3nt: TGTGCCAGCAGCGTAGAGAAAGATACGCAGTATTTT

d_gene: -
j_gene: TRBJ2-7
v_gene: TRBV11-2
abundance: -
CDR3aa: CASRIVARYEQYF
CDR3nt: TGTGCCAGCAGAATAGTCGCACGGTACGAGCAGTACTTC

d_gene: -
j_gene: TRBJ1-1
v_gene: TRBV21-1
abundance: -
CDR3aa: CASSKAGGLTEAFF
CDR3nt: TGTGCCAGCAGCAAAGCCGGGGGCCTCACTGAAGCTTTCTTT

d_gene: TRBD1
j_gene: TRBJ1-1
v_gene: TRBV7-9
abundance: -
CDR3aa: CASSIRQGMNTEAFF
CDR3nt: TGTGCCAGCAGCATCAGACAGGGGATGAACACTGAAGCTTTCTTT

d_gene: TRBD1
j_gene: TRBJ1-1
v_gene: TRBV29-1
abundance: few
CDR3aa: CSVKPTGGWNTEAFF
CDR3nt: TGCAGCGTGAAACCTACAGGGGGATGGAACACTGAAGCTTTCTTT

d_gene: TRBD1
j_gene: TRBJ1-1
v_gene: TRBV5-4
abundance: -
CDR3aa: CASSFSRGVTEAFF
CDR3nt: TGTGCCAGCAGCTTTTCCAGGGGGGTCACTGAAGCTTTCTTT

d_gene: TRBD2
j_gene: TRBJ2-1
v_gene: TRBV6-6
abundance: -
CDR3aa: CASSYSPLAGEAEQFF
CDR3nt: TGTGCCAGCAGTTACTCTCCACTAGCGGGAGAAGCTGAGCAGTTCTTC